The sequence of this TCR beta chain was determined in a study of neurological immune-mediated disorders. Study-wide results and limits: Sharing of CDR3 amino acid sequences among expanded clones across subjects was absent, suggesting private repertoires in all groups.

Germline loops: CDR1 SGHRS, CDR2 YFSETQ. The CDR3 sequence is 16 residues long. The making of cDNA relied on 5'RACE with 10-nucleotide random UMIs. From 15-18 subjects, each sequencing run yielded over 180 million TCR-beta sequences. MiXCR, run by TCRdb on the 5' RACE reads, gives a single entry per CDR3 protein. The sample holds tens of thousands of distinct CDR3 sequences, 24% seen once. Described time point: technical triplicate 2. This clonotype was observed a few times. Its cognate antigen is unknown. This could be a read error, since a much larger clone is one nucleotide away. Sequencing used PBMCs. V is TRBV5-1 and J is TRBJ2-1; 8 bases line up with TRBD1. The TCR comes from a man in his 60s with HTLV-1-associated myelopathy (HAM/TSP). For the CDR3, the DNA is TGCGCCAACAGCCCGGAAGAAGGACAGGGATCGGATGAGCAGTTCTTC. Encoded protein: CANSPEEGQGSDEQFF. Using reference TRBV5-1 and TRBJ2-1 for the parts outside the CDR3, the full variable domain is KAGVTQTPRYLIKTRGQQVTLSCSPISGHRSVSWYQQTPGQGLQFLFEYFSETQRNKGNFPGRFSGRQFSNSRSEMNVSTLELGDSALYLCANSPEEGQGSDEQFFGPGTRLTVL.